The present TCR beta chain was sequenced within a study of identical twins. General study findings and limits: Invariant cells of the MAIT and iNKT types might have partly distorted the zero-insertion analyses.

The germline V gene has CDR1 SQVTM and CDR2 ANQGSEA. The CDR3 has 15 residues. Germline trimming cut 6 bases from V and 2 bases from J; bases unmatched to any gene: 9. Unique molecular identifiers were present on the cDNA, and a universal primer site came from template switching. In TCRdb, the 5' RACE reads were re-called with MiXCR into one record per CDR3 protein. The sample records hundreds of thousands of distinct CDR3 sequences, about a fifth being singletons. Every donor was a healthy Caucasian. A word on this clonotype: Its antigen is undetermined.

These same data were also listed under a study on yellow fever vaccine responses in identical twins.

This TCR derives from a woman aged 18 to 35 in good health. The J gene is TRBJ2-1, the V gene TRBV29-1; the match to TRBD2 covers 8 bases. Sequencing used CD4+ T cells sorted from blood. The CDR3 sequence: CSVPSGSRTYNEQFF. In DNA, the CDR3 is TGCAGCGTCCCAAGCGGGAGTAGAACCTACAATGAGCAGTTCTTC.